The source of this T cell receptor (beta chain) is a study of CD8 T cells in Susac syndrome (dated by TCRdb to about 2019). Broadly, across the study: Whether CD8+ T cell activation and differentiation in Susac syndrome was antigen driven was tested using repertoire sequencing. CD8+ T cell repertoire clonality was compared between eleven to twelve healthy donors, approximately 14 Susac syndrome patients and fewer than 19 multiple sclerosis patients.

RNA was extracted using the RNeasy kit, and roughly 0.5 to 1 ug of the RNA was reverse transcribed with random hexamers. The immunoSEQ multiplex PCR assay, which covers 54 Vbeta and 13 Jbeta segments, was used to amplify TCR beta CDR3 regions. PCR amplification bias was corrected by using a synthetic template baseline for primer optimization and computational correction. Per the original workflow: Reads were assigned to V, D and J genes according to IMGT and analyzed in immunoSEQ Analyzer, with only productive sequences retained. Clonality was calculated as one minus the Shannon entropy normalized by log2 of the number of productive unique sequences. For each patient and control, public and private clones were evaluated among the 100 most prevalent clones. Susac-specific clones were defined as absent from healthy and MS cohorts, about 1,000 published viral clones and other ImmuneACCESS disease sequences. Through fastp at Q25 and MiXCR, TCRdb rebuilt clones from the public reads, retaining in-frame beta chains. Here each entry gathers all rows of one CDR3 protein and keeps the most common genes and DNA. These V and J calls are TCRdb output, not the study's own analysis. This sample holds roughly 50,000 distinct CDR3 sequences; under 95% were observed only once. The ten biggest clones cover 0.5% to 0.55% of the sample.

Peripheral blood CD8+ and CD4+ T cells from healthy donors, Susac syndrome patients and multiple sclerosis patients were profiled using high-throughput TCR beta sequencing. The healthy donors served as controls matched for age and sex. Bulk CD8+ and CD4+ T cells were purified by magnetic negative isolation, while CD8+ TEMRA cells were enriched using FACS. Blood was drawn into EDTA tubes, processed within 24 hours, and PBMCs were isolated by density gradient centrifugation. PBMCs intended for TCR sequencing were cryopreserved in liquid nitrogen and thawed later in a water bath at 37 degrees C. The sorted or isolated CD4+, CD8+ and CD8+ TEMRA cells reached a purity of at least 90%. In the germline V gene, CDR1 corresponds to SQVTM and CDR2 to ANQGSEA. The CDR3, cysteine through phenylalanine, is 15 amino acids long. Left in the record is the CDR3 DNA by itself, 45 bases read in frame from the first base. V is clipped by 2 bases and J by 1 base, and the sequence between their germline boundaries is 12 bases long.

As for this clonotype: Its cognate antigen has yet to be identified. Base qualities are not recorded, but no much larger clone differs from it by a single base.

Overall results and qualifications from the work: The number of individuals in the TCR sequencing and HLA analysis was recognized as being relatively small.

The TCR originated in a human donor in good health. The sequence is built from TRBV29-1 and TRBJ2-1; there is no confident call for the D gene. The sequencing sample was made of CD8+ T cells from PBMCs. Here the CDR3 is given as CSVESGFKSYNEQFF. Here is the DNA: TGCAGCGTTGAATCCGGGTTCAAATCCTACAATGAGCAGTTCTTC.